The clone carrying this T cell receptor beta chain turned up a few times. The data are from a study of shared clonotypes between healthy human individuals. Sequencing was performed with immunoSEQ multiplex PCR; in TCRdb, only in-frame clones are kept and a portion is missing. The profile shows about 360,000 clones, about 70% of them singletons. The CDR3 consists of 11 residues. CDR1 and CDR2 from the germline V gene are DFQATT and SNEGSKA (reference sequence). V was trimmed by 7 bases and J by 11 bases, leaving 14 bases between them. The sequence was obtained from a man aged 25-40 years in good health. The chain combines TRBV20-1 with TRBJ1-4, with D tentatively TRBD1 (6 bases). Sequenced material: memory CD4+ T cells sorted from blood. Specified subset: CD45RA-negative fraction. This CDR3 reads CSGWRGGKLFF. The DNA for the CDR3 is TGCAGTGGTTGGAGAGGGGGTAAACTGTTTTTT.